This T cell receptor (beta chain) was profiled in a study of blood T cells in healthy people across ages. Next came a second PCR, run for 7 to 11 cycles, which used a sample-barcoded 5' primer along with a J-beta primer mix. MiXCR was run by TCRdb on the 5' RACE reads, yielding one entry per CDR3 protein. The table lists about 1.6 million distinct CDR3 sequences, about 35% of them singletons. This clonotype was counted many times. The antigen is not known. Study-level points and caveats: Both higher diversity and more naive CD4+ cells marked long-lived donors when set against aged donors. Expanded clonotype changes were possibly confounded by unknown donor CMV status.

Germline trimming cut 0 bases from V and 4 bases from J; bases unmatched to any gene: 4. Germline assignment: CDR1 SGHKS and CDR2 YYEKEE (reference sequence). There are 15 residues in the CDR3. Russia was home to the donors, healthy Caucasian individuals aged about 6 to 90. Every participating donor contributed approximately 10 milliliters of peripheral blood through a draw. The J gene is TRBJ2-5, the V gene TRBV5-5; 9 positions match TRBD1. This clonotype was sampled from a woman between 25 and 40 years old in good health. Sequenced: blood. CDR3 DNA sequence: TGTGCCAGCAGCTTGGACACAGGGGGCGGAGAGACCCAGTACTTC. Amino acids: CASSLDTGGGETQYF.